The following is a TCR beta chain sequence with its context. This entry comes from a study of blood T cell repertoires in COVID-19. Authors' methods: Cell counts per sample came from amplifying reference gene primers. TCRdb keeps only in-frame clones here, not all; method: immunoSEQ multiplex PCR. V and J calls plus clone size are reproduced from that table; the DNA served to infer D and trimming. This repertoire shows 140,000 to 150,000 clones, 75% to 90% found once; its top ten account for about 1.7%. The CDR3 loop spans 15 amino acids. From germline, CDR1 is SGHVS and CDR2 FQNEAQ. The ends were cut back, 4 bases at V and 4 bases at J, with 14 bases in the middle.

What was sequenced was peripheral blood. The rearrangement uses TRBV7-8 and TRBJ1-3; D is uncertain. This TCR was sampled from a woman between 50 and 59 years old with acute or convalescent COVID-19. The CDR3 region is CASSSYPRGGNTIYF. The CDR3 DNA reads as TGTGCCAGCAGCTCATATCCCCGCGGGGGAAACACCATATATTTT.